Below, 9 T cell receptor beta chains from the same sample are listed, as sequenced in a study of shared clonotypes between healthy human individuals. Measured with immunoSEQ multiplex PCR; TCRdb has only the in-frame clones, and not every one. The sample has 490,000 or so clones, about 82% seen once; the top ten hold 10% to 15%. Sequenced: PBMCs. The receptors were sampled from a woman between 35 and 50 years old in good health. Some clones in this sample may be carry-over from other donors' samples.

The chain recombines TRBV13 with TRBJ2-1, with 9 bases lining up with TRBD2. Trimming removed 8 bases from V and 12 bases from J; junction bases left unmatched: 11. The CDR3 covers 13 residues. CDR1 PRHDT and CDR2 FYEKMQ come from the germline V gene (reference sequence). CDR3 in amino acids: CASGLAGRAGQFF. The CDR3 DNA reads as TGTGCCAGCGGCCTAGCGGGGAGGGCTGGGCAGTTCTTC.

The rearrangement joins TRBV18 to TRBJ2-1; the D gene is possibly TRBD1 (6 bases). This CDR3 contains 14 residues. V was cut by 5 bases and J by 5 bases, with 13 bases left in between. CDR1 is KGHSH, CDR2 LQKENI, per germline. CDR3 sequence reads: CASSTGQSHNEQFF. The CDR3 region has the DNA TGTGCCAGCTCAACAGGGCAATCTCACAATGAGCAGTTCTTC.

The count of this clone is one. This chain joins TRBV5-1 and TRBJ2-3; TRBD2 agrees at 7 bases. Trimming at V came to 2 bases and at J to 4 bases, leaving 10 bases not matched to a gene. Per germline, CDR1 SGHRS and CDR2 YFSETQ. The CDR3 consists of 16 residues. Here the CDR3 reads CASSFRSGELADTQYF. CDR3 in DNA: TGCGCCAGCAGCTTTCGAAGCGGGGAGTTGGCAGATACGCAGTATTTT.

With respect to this clone: A far larger clone is only one base removed, so a read error is likely. This chain joins TRBV9 and TRBJ1-4, with D possibly matching TRBD1 (5 bases). The CDR3 loop spans 15 amino acids. Germline values: CDR1 SGDLS, CDR2 YYNGEE. The CDR3 protein is CASSVYGATNEKLLF. The CDR3 DNA reads as TGTGCCAGCAGCGTATACGGGGCAACTAATGAAAAACTGCTTTTT.

The rearrangement joins TRBV2 to TRBJ2-2; the D gene could be TRBD1 or TRBD2 (5 bases each). CDR1 is SNHLY, CDR2 FYNNEI, per germline. The V gene lost 6 bases and the J gene lost 13 bases, with 12 bases spanning the gap. The length of the CDR3 is 11 residues. This CDR3 is CASRGDRGLFF. The CDR3 nucleotides are TGTGCCAGCAGGGGGGACCGTGGGCTGTTTTTT.

V usage is TRBV7-6 and J usage is TRBJ1-1; D gene unclear. The germline gives CDR1 SGHVS, CDR2 FNYEAQ. This CDR3 is 13 amino acids long. V was pared by 2 bases and J by 1 base, with 5 bases between. The CDR3 coding sequence is TGTGCCAGCAGCTTACTGGAGAACACTGAAGCTTTCTTT. This translates into CASSLLENTEAFF.

The chain carries TRBV30 and TRBJ1-5; D unresolved. The CDR3 has 13 residues. Germline CDR1 is GTSNPN and CDR2 is SVGIG (reference sequence). V shed 4 bases and J shed 1 base, with 8 bases lying between them. CDR3 in amino acids: CAWTIDSNQPQHF. As DNA, the CDR3 is TGTGCCTGGACCATAGACAGCAATCAGCCCCAGCATTTT.

In its sample, this clone was seen a few times. The CDR3 nucleotides are TGTGCCAGCAGCTTAGCCAGTCAGCCCCAGCATTTT. It codes for CASSLASQPQHF. V usage is TRBV7-2 and J usage is TRBJ1-5; D remains ambiguous. This CDR3 comprises 12 residues. Per the germline V gene, CDR1 is SGHTA and CDR2 is FQGNSA. The V end was cut by 0 bases, the J end by 6 bases, with 3 bases between. The full variable domain, in which reference TRBV7-2 and TRBJ1-5 provide the parts outside the CDR3, is GAGVSQSPSNKVTEKGKDVELRCDPISGHTALYWYRQSLGQGLEFLIYFQGNSAPDKSGLPSDRFSAERTGGSVSTLTIQRTQQEDSAVYLCASSLASQPQHFGDGTRLSIL.

CDR3 bases: TGCAGCGTTGAAGCTCCAGGGCTTCAGGATACGCAGTATTTT. Translated, it gives CSVEAPGLQDTQYF. This sequence joins TRBV29-1 and TRBJ2-3; D may be TRBD1 (5 bases). Germline CDR1 reads SQVTM; CDR2 reads ANQGSEA. The V and J ends lost 1 base and 6 bases respectively, with 14 bases between them. CDR3 length: 14 amino acids.